Below, 5 T cell receptor beta chains from the same sample are listed, as sequenced in a study of blood T cells in healthy people across ages (dated by TCRdb to the mid-2010s). The method was 5' RACE. Sequencing was carried out with an Illumina HiSeq 2500. A second PCR of about 7 to 12 cycles was run with a J-beta primer mix and a sample-barcoded 5' primer. Using fastp trimming at Q25 and MiXCR clonotype assembly, TCRdb reanalyzed the public sequencing data and kept in-frame beta chains. Rows are combined by CDR3 protein, so each entry shows the most common genes and DNA. This sample gives 550,000 to 800,000 distinct CDR3 sequences in total; about 30% of them show up just once. The leading ten clones occupy roughly 15% of the sample. The sample was blood. The receptors were sampled from an elderly woman in good health. Donor details come from another sample of the same person, matched by shared clones.

The rearrangement uses TRBV12-3 or TRBV12-4 and TRBJ2-3; 7 nucleotides match TRBD1. The CDR3 has 15 amino acids. V shed 6 bases, J shed 15 bases, and the junction held 21 bases outside the gene matches. The CDR3 nucleotides are TGTGCCAGCAGCCGAGGACAGGTGAGCACAGATGCGGAATATTTT. Residues: CASSRGQVSTDAEYF.

The V gene is TRBV7-2, the J gene TRBJ1-2, with a weak D call TRBD1 (5 bases). V lost 5 bases to trimming and J lost 8 bases, with 9 bases between them. This CDR3 spans 11 amino acids. Germline CDR1 is SGHTA and CDR2 is FQGNSA. This CDR3 is CASSQGLGYTF. The DNA for the CDR3 is TGTGCCAGCAGCCAGGGATTAGGCTACACCTTC.

In its sample, this clonotype was seen many times. In DNA, the CDR3 is TGTGCCAGCAGTTTTGAGGACAGGGACAATGAGCAGTTCTTC. It yields the protein CASSFEDRDNEQFF. This chain joins TRBV28 and TRBJ2-1, with 8 bases lining up with TRBD1. CDR3 length: 14 residues. CDR1 and CDR2 from the germline V gene are MDHEN and SYDVKM. V lost 3 bases and J lost 5; bases outside the gene matches: 3.

The chain couples TRBV20-1 to TRBJ1-2; the D is unclear. The germline CDR1 and CDR2 sequences are DFQATT and SNEGSKA (reference sequence). This CDR3 is 13 amino acids long. The germline V and J ends were trimmed by 1 base and 2 bases, with 8 bases remaining between them. For the CDR3, the DNA is TGCAGTGCTAGAGGGTTCTCCAACTATGGCTACACCTTC. It yields the protein CSARGFSNYGYTF.

This clonotype occurred many times. The chain recombines TRBV7-2 with TRBJ2-3; D uncertain. The CDR3 is 14 amino acids. V was pared by 0 bases and J by 8 bases, with 12 bases between. In germline, CDR1 is SGHTA, CDR2 FQGNSA. The CDR3 sequence: CASSLAPRTGTQYF. The CDR3 coding sequence is TGTGCCAGCAGCTTAGCGCCTAGAACGGGTACGCAGTATTTT.